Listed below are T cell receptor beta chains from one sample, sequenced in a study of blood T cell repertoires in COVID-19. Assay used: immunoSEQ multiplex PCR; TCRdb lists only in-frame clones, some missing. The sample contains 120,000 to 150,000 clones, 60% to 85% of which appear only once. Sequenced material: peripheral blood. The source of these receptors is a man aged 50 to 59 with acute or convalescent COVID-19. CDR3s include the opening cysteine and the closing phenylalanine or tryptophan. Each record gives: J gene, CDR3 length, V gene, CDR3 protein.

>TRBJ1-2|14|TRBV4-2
CASSQDAVNYGYTF
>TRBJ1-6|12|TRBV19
CASSPPALPLHF
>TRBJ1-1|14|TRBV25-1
CASSGYGGSTEAFF
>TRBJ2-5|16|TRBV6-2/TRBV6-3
CASSPTGLAAKETQYF
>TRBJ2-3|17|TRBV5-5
CASSLTGTSGITDTQYF
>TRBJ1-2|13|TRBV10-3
CAIGTGEDYGYTF
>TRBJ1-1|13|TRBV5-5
CASSSQAGGEAFF
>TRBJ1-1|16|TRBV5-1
CASSLGQGGEYTEAFF
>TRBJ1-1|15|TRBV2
CASSASGTGPYEAFF
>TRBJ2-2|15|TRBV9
CASSHRTGDGSELFF
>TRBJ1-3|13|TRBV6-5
CASSGRGKNTIYF
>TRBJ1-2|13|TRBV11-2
CASSFGENYGYTF
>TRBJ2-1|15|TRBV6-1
CASSEGAGGLYEQFF
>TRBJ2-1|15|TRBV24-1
CATSAVDRGYNEQFF
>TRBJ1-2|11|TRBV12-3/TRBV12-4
CASTAYYGYTF
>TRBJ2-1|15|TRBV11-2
CASSLTGTSLHEQFF
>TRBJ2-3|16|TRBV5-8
CASSSSLLNSTDTQYF
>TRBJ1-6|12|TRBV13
CASSNRDSPLHF
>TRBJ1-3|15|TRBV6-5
CASSNGVSSGNTIYF
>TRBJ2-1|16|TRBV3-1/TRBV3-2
CASSRIGESSYNEQFF
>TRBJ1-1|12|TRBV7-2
CASSRVNTEAFF
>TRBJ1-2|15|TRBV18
CASSPSGTDNYGYTF
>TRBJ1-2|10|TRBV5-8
CASSYGQGDF
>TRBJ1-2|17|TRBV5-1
CASSLDPGGQGFYGYTF
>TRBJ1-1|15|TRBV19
CASSQEGALNTEAFF
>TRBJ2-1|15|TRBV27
CASSPNRGGYNEQFF
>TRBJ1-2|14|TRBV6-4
CASSEGLGGGGYTF
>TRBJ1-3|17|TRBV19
CASSIDPALRSGNTIYF
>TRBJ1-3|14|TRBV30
CAWSVLRGGNTIYF
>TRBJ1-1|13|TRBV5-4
CASKQELDTEAFF
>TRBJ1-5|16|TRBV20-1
CSASRQGQSSYKPQHF
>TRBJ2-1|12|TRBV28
CASSNSQGPQFF
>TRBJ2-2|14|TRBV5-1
CASSPGENTGELFF
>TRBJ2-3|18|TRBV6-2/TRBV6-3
CASSYTLEMGQSRDTQYF
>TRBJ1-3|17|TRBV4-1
CASSQNGGATSGNTIYF
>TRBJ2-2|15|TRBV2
CASRRLAGDVGELFF
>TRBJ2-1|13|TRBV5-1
CASSSGQYNEQFF
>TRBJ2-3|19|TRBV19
CASSIAWTSGVPSTDTQYF
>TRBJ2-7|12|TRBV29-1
CSVGGSSYEQYF
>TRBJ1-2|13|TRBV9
CASSVDRTYGYTF
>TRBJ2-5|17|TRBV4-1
CASSPLNWAGREETQYF
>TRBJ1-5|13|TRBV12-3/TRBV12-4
CASSWADNQPQHF
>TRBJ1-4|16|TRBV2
CASSALGSATNEKLFF
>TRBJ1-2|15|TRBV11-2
CASRRPGQLKNGYTF
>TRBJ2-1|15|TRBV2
CASSVGLAGVNEQFF
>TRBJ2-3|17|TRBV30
CAWSVGQGGFGTDTQYF
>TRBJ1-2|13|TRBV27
CASSFRGHYGYTF
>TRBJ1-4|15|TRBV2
CASSEDRVTNEKLFF
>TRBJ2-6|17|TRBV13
CASSLIQGWDGANVLTF
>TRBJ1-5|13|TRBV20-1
CSASGGAAQPQHF
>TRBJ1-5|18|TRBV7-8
CASSLVGGLQGGNQPQHF
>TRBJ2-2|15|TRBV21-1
CASSNPEPNTGELFF